This T cell receptor (beta chain) came from a study of OX40 agonist ivuxolimab in advanced cancers. The wider study: At 0.01 to 10 mg/kg, ivuxolimab was administered intravenously to patients every 2 weeks. The mean age was 60 years, ranging from roughly 23 to 80, with approximately 85% of participants male. General observations from the study: There were, on average, more expanded clones in CD8+ T cells than in CD4+. By week 6 at 0.1 to 3.0 mg/kg, blood CD4+ and CD8+ T cells had expanded clonally.

V lost 3 bases, J lost 2 bases, and 7 bases lay in between. This CDR3 comprises 14 residues. Per the germline V gene, CDR1 is KGHSH and CDR2 is LQKENI. With respect to this clone: Its antigen is currently unknown.

The protocol was immunoSEQ multiplex PCR, while the TCRdb copy is restricted to in-frame clones and leaves out a portion. The data contain some 77,000 clones, roughly 88% of them singletons. V and J are TRBV18 and TRBJ1-4; D gene uncertain. The input for sequencing was CD4+ or CD8+ T cells sorted from blood, taken in a trial of the OX40 agonist ivuxolimab. This clonotype was obtained from an adult with an advanced solid tumor such as melanoma, head and neck, liver or kidney cancer. In nucleotides, the CDR3 is TGTGCCAGCTCACCGGACCCCACTAATGAAAAACTGTTTTTT. It specifies CASSPDPTNEKLFF.